A selection of T cell receptor beta chains follows, all from one sample in a study of blood T cell repertoires in COVID-19. The assay was immunoSEQ multiplex PCR, and TCRdb's table has in-frame clones only and misses some. The table has more than 95,000 clones, approximately 87% seen once; the top ten hold over 12%. The sequenced sample was peripheral blood. These receptors were taken from a man in his forties or fifties with acute or convalescent COVID-19. CDR3s include the opening cysteine and the closing phenylalanine or tryptophan. A D gene is named only where the DNA matches it firmly. Clone size is not always given. Where it is, it says once, few, many or a class for expanded clones.

size	V	J	D	DNA	CDR3
.	TRBV24-1	TRBJ2-2	.	.	CATRSFGAGELFF
.	TRBV28	TRBJ2-7	TRBD1	TGTGCCAGCACGACAGGGGGCTTCTACGAGCAGTACTTC	CASTTGGFYEQYF
.	TRBV7-9	TRBJ2-1	TRBD1	TGTGCCAGCAGCTTAGCTCGAGGACAGGGGGCCCACAATGAGCAGTTCTTC	CASSLARGQGAHNEQFF
.	TRBV6-1	TRBJ2-3	TRBD2	TGTGCCAGCAGTGAAGCTGGGACTAGCGGCACAGATACGCAGTATTTT	CASSEAGTSGTDTQYF
.	TRBV30	TRBJ1-1	.	TGTGCCTGGAGAACAGGGTTTCCGAACACTGAAGCTTTCTTT	CAWRTGFPNTEAFF
.	TRBV3-1/TRBV3-2	TRBJ2-2	TRBD2	TGTGCCAGCAGCCAACTAGCGGGAGGTAGCACCGGGGAGCTGTTTTTT	CASSQLAGGSTGELFF
.	TRBV28	TRBJ1-2	TRBD1	TGTGCCAGCAGTTTATCGACAGGGTCGAGAGGCTACACCTTC	CASSLSTGSRGYTF
.	TRBV7-8	TRBJ1-2	.	TGTGCCAGCAGCTTAACTCCGGACAGTAACTATGGCTACACCTTC	CASSLTPDSNYGYTF
.	TRBV29-1	TRBJ1-1	.	TGCAGCGGCAGGGACACTGAAGCTTTCTTT	CSGRDTEAFF
.	TRBV6-5	TRBJ2-3	.	TGTGCCAGCAGTTCACCCATTAGCGGAAACACAGATACGCAGTATTTT	CASSSPISGNTDTQYF
.	TRBV10-3	TRBJ1-1	.	TGTGCCATCAGTGATCCGAAACTGACTGAAGCTTTCTTT	CAISDPKLTEAFF
.	TRBV6-5	TRBJ1-1	.	TGTGCCAGCAGTTACGAGGGTGGGGGGACTGAAGCTTTCTTT	CASSYEGGGTEAFF
few	TRBV9	TRBJ2-1	.	TGTGCCAGCAGCGTAGCGGGAGAAACCTACAATGAGCAGTTCTTC	CASSVAGETYNEQFF
.	TRBV16	TRBJ2-4	TRBD2	TGTGCCAGCAGCCAATCGCCGGGACTAGCGGGGGGTCAGTACTTC	CASSQSPGLAGGQYF
.	TRBV11-2	TRBJ2-7	TRBD2	TGTGCCAGCAGCTTTGGACTAGCGGGACTCTACGAGCAGTACTTC	CASSFGLAGLYEQYF
.	TRBV11-3	TRBJ2-1	.	TGTGCCAGCAGCTTAGAAGACAGTGGTGAGCAGTTCTTC	CASSLEDSGEQFF
.	TRBV2	TRBJ2-2	TRBD1	TGTGCCAGCAGTGAACTTGGGACAGGGGTCGGGGAGCTGTTTTTT	CASSELGTGVGELFF
.	TRBV9	TRBJ1-1	.	TGTGCCAGCAGCTTCGGACAGAACACTGAAGCTTTCTTT	CASSFGQNTEAFF
.	TRBV19	TRBJ2-2	.	TGTGCCAGTAGTACCGAGGTGGGCGGGGAGCTGTTTTTT	CASSTEVGGELFF
.	TRBV5-1	TRBJ2-3	.	TGCGCCAGCAGCTTGGCAGGGGATCGCACAGATACGCAGTATTTT	CASSLAGDRTDTQYF
.	TRBV27	TRBJ2-7	.	TGTGCCAGCAGTTTAATTCAGGGATACGAGCAGTACTTC	CASSLIQGYEQYF
.	TRBV3-1/TRBV3-2	TRBJ2-2	.	TGTGCCAGCAGCCAAAGGGGTGCCGGGGAGCTGTTTTTT	CASSQRGAGELFF
.	TRBV10-3	TRBJ1-2	.	TGTGCCATCAGTGAGTCGGTGGAGGGCAGGTGGAACTATGGCTACACCTTC	CAISESVEGRWNYGYTF